Below are 26 T cell receptor beta chains sequenced from a single sample in a study of cytomegalovirus exposure and HLA in healthy donors. PCR used 60 Vbeta primers and 13 Jbeta primers. This table comes from immunoSEQ multiplex PCR, and its TCRdb copy is limited to in-frame clones, with some not included. The profile shows fewer than 200,000 clones, around 72% of them singletons. What was sequenced was PBMCs. These TCRs come from a female donor in good health and CMV-seronegative.

This clone showed up just a few times. CDR3 sequence: CASSPRTDFYEQYF. CDR3 nucleotides: TGTGCCAGCTCACCCAGGACGGACTTTTACGAGCAGTACTTC. V gene TRBV18 combines with J gene TRBJ2-7; tentatively, D is TRBD2 (5 bases). Trimming removed 3 bases at V and 4 bases at J, with 13 bases between. CDR1 and CDR2 from the germline V gene are KGHSH and LQKENI. This CDR3 has 14 residues.

This clone turned up a few times. The chain recombines TRBV28 with TRBJ1-1; 7 bases agree with TRBD1. Unmatched junction bases numbered 7, after V lost 8 bases and J lost 4 bases. This CDR3 spans 13 amino acids. Germline values: CDR1 MDHEN, CDR2 SYDVKM. The CDR3 reads CASERGLGTEAFF. CDR3 nucleotide sequence: TGTGCCAGCGAGAGGGGGCTCGGCACTGAAGCTTTCTTT.

V and J are TRBV2 and TRBJ2-3; D remains unclear. Germline assignment: CDR1 SNHLY and CDR2 FYNNEI. The CDR3 runs to 11 residues. V lost 6 bases, J lost 5 bases, and 6 bases lay in between. CDR3 sequence: CASRARDTQYF. The CDR3, as DNA: TGTGCCAGCAGGGCACGAGATACGCAGTATTTT.

CDR3 region: CASSAASGTPIYEQYF. CDR3 DNA: TGCGCCAGCAGCGCCGCTAGCGGTACTCCTATTTACGAGCAGTACTTC. This chain connects TRBV5-1 to TRBJ2-7, with 7 bases identical to TRBD2. The CDR3 has 16 amino acids. J gave up 4 bases and V 4 bases, and 14 bases lay outside the gene matches. The germline V gene has CDR1 SGHRS and CDR2 YFSETQ.

This sequence joins TRBV11-1 and TRBJ2-7; 7 bases agree with TRBD1. The CDR3 totals 14 residues. Germline CDR1 and CDR2: SGHAT and FQDESV (reference sequence). V trimming: 4 bases; J trimming: 4 bases; junction bases outside the gene matches: 7. In DNA form, the CDR3 reads TGTGCCAGCAGCTCGTACCGGGACAGATACGAGCAGTACTTC. As protein: CASSSYRDRYEQYF.

This clone was detected a few times. This chain joins TRBV7-2 and TRBJ2-3; 8 positions agree with TRBD1. CDR1 SGHTA and CDR2 FQGNSA come from the germline V gene. V dropped 1 base and J dropped 5; count of bases not matched to a gene: 11. The CDR3 consists of 17 residues. The CDR3 here is CASSLVARAGGGDTQYF. CDR3 nucleotides: TGTGCCAGCAGCTTAGTCGCCAGGGCAGGGGGCGGAGATACGCAGTATTTT.

V is TRBV18 and J is TRBJ1-1; 10 bases agree with TRBD1. The length of the CDR3 is 14 residues. Germline CDR1 and CDR2: KGHSH and LQKENI. J gave up 1 base and V 6 bases, and 2 bases lay outside the gene matches. The chain's CDR3 is CASSRDRGNTEAFF. In DNA, the CDR3 is TGTGCCAGCTCCCGGGACAGGGGGAACACTGAAGCTTTCTTT.

CDR3 sequence reads: CAWSFQTEAFF. CDR3 DNA sequence: TGTGCCTGGAGTTTTCAGACTGAAGCTTTCTTT. The chain employs TRBV30 and TRBJ1-1; unclear D gene. V gave up 2 bases and J gave up 5 bases, with 6 bases separating them. The CDR3 is 11 residues long. Per germline, CDR1 GTSNPN and CDR2 SVGIG (reference sequence).

CDR3 sequence: CASSVGGDTQYF. For the CDR3, the DNA is TGTGCCAGCAGCGTCGGGGGGGATACGCAGTATTTT. This chain joins TRBV9 and TRBJ2-3; 7 positions agree with TRBD2. The CDR3 sequence is 12 residues long. The J segment lost 6 bases and the V segment lost 2 bases, leaving 0 bases of the junction unmatched. CDR1 and CDR2 from the germline V gene are SGDLS and YYNGEE.

The V call is TRBV30, the J call TRBJ2-5; TRBD2 is a possible D gene (7 bases). V was cut by 5 bases and J by 2 bases, with 15 bases left in between. The CDR3 has 14 residues. CDR1 is GTSNPN, CDR2 SVGIG, per germline (reference sequence). CDR3 protein: CAWGGARAQETQYF. In DNA, the CDR3 is TGTGCCTGGGGGGGGGCCAGGGCACAAGAGACCCAGTACTTC.

This clone was detected a few times. The chain combines TRBV5-5 with TRBJ1-1; D might be TRBD1 (5 bases). The V end was cut by 1 base, the J end by 1 base, with 11 bases between. CDR3 length: 15 amino acids. Looked up from germline, CDR1 is SGHKS and CDR2 is YYEKEE (reference sequence). CDR3 sequence: CASSLQGGQNTEAFF. The CDR3 DNA sequence: TGTGCCAGCAGCTTGCAGGGTGGCCAGAACACTGAAGCTTTCTTT.

The rearrangement links TRBV7-2 to TRBJ2-5; D is possibly TRBD2 (6 bases). The V end lost 5 bases, the J end lost 9 bases, and 16 bases lay between the germline ends. Germline V CDR1 and CDR2: SGHTA, FQGNSA. CDR3 length: 13 residues. This CDR3 reads CASSPPWGEAQYF. CDR3 in DNA: TGTGCCAGCAGCCCCCCGTGGGGGGAGGCCCAGTACTTC.

The chain carries TRBV5-1 and TRBJ2-3, with 9 nucleotides matching TRBD2. This CDR3 comprises 15 residues. V was pared by 5 bases and J by 0 bases, with 4 bases of the junction left unmatched. The germline V gene encodes CDR1 SGHRS and CDR2 YFSETQ. CDR3 protein: CASRVAGASTDTQYF. The CDR3, as DNA: TGCGCCAGCAGGGTAGCGGGGGCTAGCACAGATACGCAGTATTTT.

This chain joins TRBV6-5 and TRBJ2-2; the D is unclear. CDR3 length equals 12 residues. V lost 5 bases and J lost 5, with 6 bases in between. The germline gives CDR1 MNHEY, CDR2 SVGAGI. The CDR3 DNA sequence: TGTGCCAGCAGTCCACAGACCGGGGAGCTGTTTTTT. Its protein is CASSPQTGELFF.

The chain links TRBV19 to TRBJ2-7; the match to TRBD1 covers 8 bases. Germline V lookup: CDR1 LNHDA, CDR2 SQIVND (reference sequence). J was trimmed by 4 bases and V by 5 bases; bases with no gene match: 10. The CDR3 is 15 amino acids. The CDR3 loop is CASSVSTGENYEQYF. The CDR3, as DNA: TGTGCCAGTAGTGTCTCGACAGGGGAAAATTACGAGCAGTACTTC.

The chain carries TRBV13 and TRBJ2-3; D is uncertain. The germline V and J ends were trimmed by 5 bases and 3 bases, with 6 bases remaining between them. Germline V gives CDR1 PRHDT, CDR2 FYEKMQ (reference sequence). This CDR3 contains 12 residues. This CDR3 is CASSTTTDTQYF. CDR3 in DNA: TGTGCCAGCAGCACTACAACAGATACGCAGTATTTT.

The J gene is TRBJ2-1, the V gene TRBV11-3; weak D call: TRBD1 (6 bases). Trimming took off 5 bases at V and 2 bases at J, with 10 bases between the two ends. This CDR3 contains 14 residues. The germline CDR1 and CDR2 sequences are SGHNT and YENEEA. CDR3 sequence: CASSLGDTYNEQFF. The CDR3 bases are TGTGCCAGCAGCCTAGGGGACACCTACAATGAGCAGTTCTTC.

The J gene is TRBJ1-5, the V gene TRBV7-9; D may be TRBD1 (5 bases). The V gene lost 5 bases and the J gene lost 0 bases, with 11 bases spanning the gap. The CDR3 spans 15 residues. Germline values: CDR1 SEHNR, CDR2 FQNEAQ (reference sequence). In DNA form, the CDR3 reads TGTGCCAGCAGCCTAGAGACAGTTAGCAATCAGCCCCAGCATTTT. Translating gives CASSLETVSNQPQHF.

This clone was recorded a few times. The chain has TRBV5-4 and TRBJ1-1, with 7 positions matching TRBD1. Germline values: CDR1 SGHNT, CDR2 YYREEE (reference sequence). This CDR3 region has 14 residues. J was trimmed by 11 bases and V by 6 bases; bases with no gene match: 16. In DNA form, the CDR3 reads TGTGCCAGCACCTCACTCACGACAGGGAGAGGGGCTTTCTTT. It encodes CASTSLTTGRGAFF.

The chain is built from TRBV28 and TRBJ1-1, with 11 positions matching TRBD1. Trimming removed 2 bases from V and 4 bases from J; junction bases left unmatched: 9. The CDR3 is 17 amino acids. Germline CDR1 is MDHEN and CDR2 is SYDVKM. The CDR3 region has the DNA TGTGCCAGCAGTTTACTACGGGACAGGGGGAGAAGCACTGAAGCTTTCTTT. Its translation is CASSLLRDRGRSTEAFF.

The chain employs TRBV27 and TRBJ2-1; TRBD2 aligns across 16 bases. Germline CDR1 is MNHEY and CDR2 is SMNVEV (reference sequence). V dropped 5 bases and J dropped 0; count of bases not matched to a gene: 10. This CDR3 region has 20 residues. CDR3 nucleotide sequence: TGTGCCAGCAGTCTTTCGGGACTAGCGGGAGGGCCGAGCTCCTACAATGAGCAGTTCTTC. Its translation is CASSLSGLAGGPSSYNEQFF.

As for this clone: Other DNA sequences from this sample encode an identical CDR3 as well. The rearrangement joins TRBV4-3 to TRBJ2-6; TRBD2 aligns across 8 bases. This CDR3 has 16 amino acids. Germline-derived CDR1 and CDR2 are LGHNA and YSLEER. V dropped 0 bases and J dropped 4; count of bases not matched to a gene: 2. The CDR3 reads CASSQEAGAGANVLTF. CDR3 in DNA: TGCGCCAGCAGCCAAGAAGCGGGGGCCGGGGCCAACGTCCTGACTTTC.

J is TRBJ2-7 and V is TRBV11-2, with 9 bases aligning to TRBD2. The CDR3 extends over 17 amino acids. V shed 5 bases, J shed 0 bases, and the junction held 11 bases outside the gene matches. Germline V lookup: CDR1 SGHAT, CDR2 FQNNGV. The CDR3 DNA is TGTGCCAGCAGCGCCCTTAGCGGGAGCGACAGCTCCTACGAGCAGTACTTC. Translated: CASSALSGSDSSYEQYF.

The V and J genes are TRBV7-9 and TRBJ2-1, with TRBD2 matching 10 bases. With 5 bases clipped from V and 9 bases from J, the junction kept 13 bases outside the gene matches. In germline, CDR1 is SEHNR, CDR2 FQNEAQ (reference sequence). The CDR3 is 16 residues long. This CDR3 is CASSPPAAGGPSEQFF. The CDR3, as DNA: TGTGCCAGCAGCCCGCCAGCAGCGGGAGGGCCGAGTGAGCAGTTCTTC.

This clone has only a few counts. The chain joins TRBV6-1 to TRBJ1-2, with 7 bases matching TRBD1. Losses at the gene ends were 3 bases for V and 8 bases for J; bases not matched to a gene: 6. Looked up from germline, CDR1 is MNHNS and CDR2 is SASEGT. This CDR3 comprises 13 residues. The CDR3 is CASSETGSGGYTF. In DNA, the CDR3 is TGTGCCAGCAGTGAGACAGGGTCTGGGGGCTACACCTTC.

V and J are TRBV11-2 and TRBJ1-2; D perhaps matches TRBD1 (6 bases). This CDR3 contains 13 residues. V was trimmed by 5 bases and J by 0 bases, leaving 7 bases between them. CDR1 and CDR2 from the germline V gene are SGHAT and FQNNGV. CDR3 in amino acids: CASSHRANYGYTF. The CDR3 DNA reads as TGTGCCAGCAGCCACAGGGCTAACTATGGCTACACCTTC.